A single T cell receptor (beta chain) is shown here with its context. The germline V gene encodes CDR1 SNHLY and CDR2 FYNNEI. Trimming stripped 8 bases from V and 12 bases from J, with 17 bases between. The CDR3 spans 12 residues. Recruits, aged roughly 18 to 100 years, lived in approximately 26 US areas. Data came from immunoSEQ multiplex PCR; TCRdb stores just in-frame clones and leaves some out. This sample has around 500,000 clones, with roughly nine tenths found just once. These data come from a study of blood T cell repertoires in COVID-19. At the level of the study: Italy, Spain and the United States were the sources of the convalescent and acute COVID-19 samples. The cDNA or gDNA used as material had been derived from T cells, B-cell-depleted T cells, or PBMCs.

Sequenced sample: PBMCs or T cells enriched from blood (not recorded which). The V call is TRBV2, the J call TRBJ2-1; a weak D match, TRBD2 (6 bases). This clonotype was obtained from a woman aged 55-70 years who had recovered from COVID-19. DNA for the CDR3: TGTGCCAGCCGACCCGTTATGGGAGGGCAGTTCTTC. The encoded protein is CASRPVMGGQFF.